The next 10 T cell receptor beta chains were all read from a single sample in a study of shared clonotypes between healthy human individuals. Data came from immunoSEQ multiplex PCR; TCRdb stores just in-frame clones and leaves some out. The table records 2 million or so clones, over 85% of them present only once. Sequencing was carried out using naive CD4+ T cells sorted from blood. Stated subset: CD45RA+ positively selected. Every receptor here comes from a young man in good health.

This chain connects TRBV11-3 to TRBJ2-1, with TRBD2 identical over 7 bases. V was clipped by 4 bases and J by 6 bases; unmatched bases: 12. This CDR3 region has 16 residues. In germline, CDR1 is SGHNT, CDR2 YENEEA. CDR3 DNA sequence: TGTGCCAGCAGCTCCTCCGGCGGGAGCAGTGTCAATGAGCAGTTCTTC. This translates into CASSSSGGSSVNEQFF.

The chain links TRBV6-1 to TRBJ2-1, with D unresolved. Germline V gives CDR1 MNHNS, CDR2 SASEGT. Trimming pared 3 bases from V and 4 bases from J, leaving 13 bases between. This CDR3 region has 15 residues. Here the CDR3 DNA reads TGTGCCAGCAGTGAGGAGCGTCTCTCTTACAATGAGCAGTTCTTC. This sequence encodes CASSEERLSYNEQFF.

V is TRBV6-1 and J is TRBJ1-5, with D possibly TRBD1 on 6 matching bases. Germline CDR1 is MNHNS and CDR2 is SASEGT. V was cut by 7 bases and J by 4 bases, with 17 bases left in between. The CDR3 has 15 amino acids. CDR3 protein: CASKNTGLENQPQHF. The CDR3 nucleotides read TGTGCCAGCAAGAACACAGGGTTGGAGAATCAGCCCCAGCATTTT.

This clone was detected only a few times. CDR3 protein: CASSFDRLYGYTF. CDR3 nucleotide sequence: TGTGCCAGCAGCTTTGACAGGCTGTATGGCTACACCTTC. V gene TRBV5-4 combines with J gene TRBJ1-2; D is perhaps TRBD1 (6 bases). CDR3 length: 13 residues. With 2 bases removed from V and 5 bases from J, the gap between germline ends came to 10 bases. In germline, CDR1 is SGHNT, CDR2 YYREEE (reference sequence).

The CDR3 is CASRVAGGAYEQYF. Here the CDR3 DNA reads TGTGCCAGCAGAGTAGCGGGGGGGGCCTACGAGCAGTACTTC. The J gene is TRBJ2-7, the V gene TRBV6-6; 11 nucleotides line up with TRBD2. V was pared by 6 bases and J by 2 bases, with 3 bases of the junction left unmatched. Germline V lookup: CDR1 MNHNY, CDR2 SVGAGI (reference sequence). The CDR3 contains 14 residues.

CDR3 protein: CAWTQSRGLNSPLHF. CDR3 coding DNA: TGTGCCTGGACCCAAAGCCGGGGCCTAAATTCACCCCTCCACTTT. J is TRBJ1-6 and V is TRBV30, with D tentatively TRBD1 (5 bases). Trimming took 4 bases from V and 7 from J, leaving 17 bases between them. This CDR3 has 15 amino acids. In germline, CDR1 is GTSNPN, CDR2 SVGIG (reference sequence).

This clone has only one observation. This chain uses TRBV28 with TRBJ1-2, with D maybe TRBD1 (5 bases). Looked up from germline, CDR1 is MDHEN and CDR2 is SYDVKM. This CDR3 is built from 14 residues. Deletions cut 2 bases from V and 3 bases from J, with 10 bases between. CDR3 sequence: CASSLRGGDYGYTF. The CDR3 DNA follows: TGTGCCAGCAGTTTAAGGGGAGGGGACTATGGCTACACCTTC.

The chain links TRBV2 to TRBJ1-4, with a weak D call TRBD1 (6 bases). V lost 6 bases, J lost 4 bases, and 12 bases lay in between. This CDR3 has 14 residues. The V gene's germline CDR1 is SNHLY and CDR2 FYNNEI. The CDR3 DNA is TGTGCCAGCAGGAAGGGACAAAGTAATGAAAAACTGTTTTTT. Translating gives CASRKGQSNEKLFF.

The chain joins TRBV2 to TRBJ1-6; D gene unclear. The CDR3 consists of 13 residues. V was clipped by 6 bases and J by 6 bases, with 9 bases between them. Germline CDR1 is SNHLY and CDR2 is FYNNEI. In nucleotides, the CDR3 is TGTGCCAGCAGAGGAGTTTCTAATTCACCCCTCCACTTT. Amino acids: CASRGVSNSPLHF. The whole variable domain, filled in from reference TRBV2 and TRBJ1-6, reads EPEVTQTPSHQVTQMGQEVILRCVPISNHLYFYWYRQILGQKVEFLVSFYNNEISEKSEIFDDQFSVERPDGSNFTLKIRSTKLEDSAMYFCASRGVSNSPLHFGNGTRLTVT.

This chain links TRBV10-1 with TRBJ2-1; 7 positions agree with TRBD2. CDR1 is WNHNN, CDR2 SYGVQD, per germline (reference sequence). V lost 3 bases to trimming and J lost 8 bases; unmatched junction nucleotides: 13. The CDR3 sequence is 16 residues long. The CDR3 region has the DNA TGCGCCAGCAGTGACCCTGGGACTACGACCGGGGATGAGCAGTTCTTC. Its protein product is CASSDPGTTTGDEQFF.